This T cell receptor beta chain emerged from a study of T cell responses to AZD1222 COVID-19 vaccine. Regarding the study as a whole: The reported proportion of spike-specific TCRs targeting unmutated variant regions was nearly half. The sample set comprised mostly white British donors with more females, and clonal diversity was possibly underestimated. Repertoires were sampled only after the peak T cell response.

The germline V gene has CDR1 KGHSH and CDR2 LQKENI. V lost 3 bases, J lost 4 bases, and 6 bases stayed unmatched. CDR3 size: 15 residues. The table lists this clone with a few counts. Its antigen is undetermined. Profiling relied on immunoSEQ multiplex PCR, and the TCRdb table lists in-frame clones only, not all of them. The sample carries some 49,000 clones, over 60% recorded once. This sequence joins TRBV18 and TRBJ2-4, with 7 nucleotides matching TRBD1. This receptor was taken from an adult in good health. The material was peripheral blood, obtained on day 0 of AZD1222 vaccination. CDR3 DNA sequence: TGTGCCAGCTCACCTCCCGGGACAGAGAAAAACATTCAGTACTTC. Its translation: CASSPPGTEKNIQYF.